This TCR beta chain came from a study of cytomegalovirus exposure and HLA in healthy donors. Regarding this clone: Its antigen remains unidentified.

The germline CDR1 and CDR2 sequences are SEHNR and FQNEAQ (reference sequence). V was shortened by 5 bases and J by 2 bases, with 13 bases between the two germline ends. CDR3 length: 14 amino acids. Using immunoSEQ multiplex PCR, the repertoire was profiled, and TCRdb retains in-frame clones only, with some absent. The profile shows 100,000 to 130,000 clones, approximately 96% of them singletons. While the first cohort had several hundred subjects, the donors belonged to the separate validation cohort of roughly 130 subjects. Study-level results: Reportedly, diagnosis of cytomegalovirus status by the classifier showed high specificity and sensitivity. Clusters of TCRs from the first cohort tended to co-occur in the 120 or so validation repertoires (as a later analysis found).

The gene calls are TRBV7-9 and TRBJ2-7; the D gene is possibly TRBD2 (5 bases). The TCR was taken from a woman younger than 30 in good health and CMV-seronegative. Sample: PBMCs. CDR3 coding DNA: TGTGCCAGCAGCGCGCCCGGGAAGACCTACGAGCAGTACTTC. Protein sequence: CASSAPGKTYEQYF.